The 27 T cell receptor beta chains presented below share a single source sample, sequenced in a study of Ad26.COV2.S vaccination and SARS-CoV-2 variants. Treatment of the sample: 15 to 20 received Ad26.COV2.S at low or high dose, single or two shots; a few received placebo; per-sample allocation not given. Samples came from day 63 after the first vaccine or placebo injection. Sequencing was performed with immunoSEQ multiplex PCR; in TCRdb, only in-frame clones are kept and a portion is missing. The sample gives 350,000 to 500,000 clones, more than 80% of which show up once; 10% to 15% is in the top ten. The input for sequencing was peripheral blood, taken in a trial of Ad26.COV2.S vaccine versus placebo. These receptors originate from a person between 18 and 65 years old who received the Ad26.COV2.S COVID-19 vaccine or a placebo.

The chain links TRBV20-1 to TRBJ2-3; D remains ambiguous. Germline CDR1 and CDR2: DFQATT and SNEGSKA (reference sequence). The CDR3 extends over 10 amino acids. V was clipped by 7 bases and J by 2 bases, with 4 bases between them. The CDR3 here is CSVYTDTQYF. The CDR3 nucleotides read TGCAGTGTTTACACAGATACGCAGTATTTT.

CDR3 coding DNA: TGTGCCAGCAGCTTGATCGGACGAACGAACACTGAAGCTTTCTTT. Translated: CASSLIGRTNTEAFF. This chain connects TRBV7-9 to TRBJ1-1; D is unresolved. The CDR3 is 15 residues long. Germline loops: CDR1 SEHNR, CDR2 FQNEAQ (reference sequence). V lost 3 bases and J lost 1, with 12 bases in between.

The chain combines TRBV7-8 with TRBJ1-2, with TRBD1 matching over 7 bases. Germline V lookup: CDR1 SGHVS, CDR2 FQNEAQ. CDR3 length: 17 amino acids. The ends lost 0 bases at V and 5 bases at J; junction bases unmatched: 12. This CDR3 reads CASSLARDSVPSYGYTF. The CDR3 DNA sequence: TGTGCCAGCAGCTTAGCGCGGGACAGCGTTCCTTCTTATGGCTACACCTTC.

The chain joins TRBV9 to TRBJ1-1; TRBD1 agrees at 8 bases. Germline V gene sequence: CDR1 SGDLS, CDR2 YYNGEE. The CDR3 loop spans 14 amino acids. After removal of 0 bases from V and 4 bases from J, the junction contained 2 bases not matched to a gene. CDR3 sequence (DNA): TGTGCCAGCAGCGTAGGGCAGGGGGCCACTGAAGCTTTCTTT. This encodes CASSVGQGATEAFF.

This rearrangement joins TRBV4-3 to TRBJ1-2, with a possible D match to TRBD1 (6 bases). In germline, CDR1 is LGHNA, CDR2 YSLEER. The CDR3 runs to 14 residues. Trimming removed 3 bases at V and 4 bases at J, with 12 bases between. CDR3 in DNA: TGCGCCAGCAGCCAGCGACAGGAGATCTATGGCTACACCTTC. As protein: CASSQRQEIYGYTF.

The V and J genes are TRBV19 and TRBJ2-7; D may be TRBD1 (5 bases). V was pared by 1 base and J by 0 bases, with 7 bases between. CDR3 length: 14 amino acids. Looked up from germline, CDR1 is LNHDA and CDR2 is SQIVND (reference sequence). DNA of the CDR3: TGTGCCAGTAGTATAGGGACAACCTCCTACGAGCAGTACTTC. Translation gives CASSIGTTSYEQYF.

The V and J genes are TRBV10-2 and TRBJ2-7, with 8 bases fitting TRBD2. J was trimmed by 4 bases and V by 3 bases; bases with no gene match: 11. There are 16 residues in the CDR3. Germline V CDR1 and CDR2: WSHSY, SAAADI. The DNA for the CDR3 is TGCGCCAGCAGTGATTTAGGGGGACTAGACCTGTACGAGCAGTACTTC. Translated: CASSDLGGLDLYEQYF.

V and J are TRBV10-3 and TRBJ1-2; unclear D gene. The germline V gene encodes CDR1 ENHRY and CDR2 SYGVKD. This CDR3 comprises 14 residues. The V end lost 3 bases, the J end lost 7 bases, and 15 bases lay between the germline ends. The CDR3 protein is CAISEGRQIFGYTF. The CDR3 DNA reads TGTGCCATCAGTGAAGGTAGACAAATCTTTGGCTACACCTTC.

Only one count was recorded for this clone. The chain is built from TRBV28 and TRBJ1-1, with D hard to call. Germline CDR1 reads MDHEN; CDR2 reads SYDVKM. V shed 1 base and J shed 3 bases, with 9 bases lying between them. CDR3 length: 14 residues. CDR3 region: CASSLSFRDTEAFF. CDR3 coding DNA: TGTGCCAGCAGTTTATCTTTCCGGGACACTGAAGCTTTCTTT.

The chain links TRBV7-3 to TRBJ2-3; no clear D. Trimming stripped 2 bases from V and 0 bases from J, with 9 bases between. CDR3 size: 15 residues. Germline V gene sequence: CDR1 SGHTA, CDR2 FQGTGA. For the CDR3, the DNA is TGTGCCAGCAGCTTATTAGGAACAAGCACAGATACGCAGTATTTT. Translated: CASSLLGTSTDTQYF. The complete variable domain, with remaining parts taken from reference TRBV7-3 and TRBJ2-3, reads GAGVSQTPSNKVTEKGKYVELRCDPISGHTALYWYRQSLGQGPEFLIYFQGTGAADDSGLPNDRFFAVRPEGSVSTLKIQRTERGDSAVYLCASSLLGTSTDTQYFGPGTRLTVL.

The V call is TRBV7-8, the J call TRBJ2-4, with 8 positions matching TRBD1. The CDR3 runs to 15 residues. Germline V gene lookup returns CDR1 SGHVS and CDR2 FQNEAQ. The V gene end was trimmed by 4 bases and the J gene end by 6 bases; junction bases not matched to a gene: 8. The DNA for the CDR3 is TGTGCCAGCAGCTCCAGGGGGCCGGGTCGAAACATTCAGTACTTC. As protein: CASSSRGPGRNIQYF.

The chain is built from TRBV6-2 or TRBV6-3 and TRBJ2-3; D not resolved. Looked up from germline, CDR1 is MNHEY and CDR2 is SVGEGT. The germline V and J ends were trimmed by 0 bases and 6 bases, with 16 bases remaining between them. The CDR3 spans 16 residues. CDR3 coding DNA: TGTGCCAGCAGTTACTCCGTGCGGAGCCGGGTGGATACGCAGTATTTT. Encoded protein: CASSYSVRSRVDTQYF.

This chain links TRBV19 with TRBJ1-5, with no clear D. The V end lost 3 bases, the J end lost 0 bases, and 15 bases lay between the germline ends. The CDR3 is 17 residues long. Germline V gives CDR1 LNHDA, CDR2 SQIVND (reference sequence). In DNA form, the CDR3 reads TGTGCCAGTAGTATGGATGGCCCGCAATATAGCAATCAGCCCCAGCATTTT. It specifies CASSMDGPQYSNQPQHF.

The CDR3 protein is CASSFYGTGGYNEQFF. Written as DNA, the CDR3 is TGCGCCAGCAGCTTCTATGGGACAGGAGGATACAATGAGCAGTTCTTC. This chain connects TRBV5-1 to TRBJ2-1, with 8 positions matching TRBD1. The V gene's germline CDR1 is SGHRS and CDR2 YFSETQ. CDR3 length: 16 residues. V lost 2 bases, J lost 4 bases, and 8 bases stayed unmatched.

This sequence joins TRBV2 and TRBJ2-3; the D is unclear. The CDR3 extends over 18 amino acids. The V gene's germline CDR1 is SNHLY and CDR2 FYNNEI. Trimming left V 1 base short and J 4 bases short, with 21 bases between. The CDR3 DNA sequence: TGTGCCAGCAGTGAAGACGCGGCGGTCCCCGGTAATGCAGATACGCAGTATTTT. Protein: CASSEDAAVPGNADTQYF.

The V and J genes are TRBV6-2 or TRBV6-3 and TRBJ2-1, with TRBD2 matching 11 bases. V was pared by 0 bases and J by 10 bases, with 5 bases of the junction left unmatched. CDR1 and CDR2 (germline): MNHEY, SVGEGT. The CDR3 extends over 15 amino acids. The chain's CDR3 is CASSYSTSGSFEQFF. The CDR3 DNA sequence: TGTGCCAGCAGTTACTCCACTAGCGGGAGTTTCGAGCAGTTCTTC.

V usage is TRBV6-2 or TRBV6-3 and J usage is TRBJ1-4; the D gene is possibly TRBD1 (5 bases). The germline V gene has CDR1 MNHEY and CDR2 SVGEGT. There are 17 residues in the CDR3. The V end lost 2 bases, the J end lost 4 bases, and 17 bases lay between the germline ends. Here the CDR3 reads CASSYSLPGRVNEKLFF. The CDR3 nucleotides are TGTGCCAGCAGTTACAGTCTCCCGGGACGGGTTAATGAAAAACTGTTTTTT.

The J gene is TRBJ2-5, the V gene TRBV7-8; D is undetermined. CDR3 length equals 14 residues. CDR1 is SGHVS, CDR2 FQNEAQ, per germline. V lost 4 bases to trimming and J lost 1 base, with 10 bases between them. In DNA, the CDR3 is TGTGCCAGCAGCTCCATGACCTCCCAAGAGACCCAGTACTTC. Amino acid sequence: CASSSMTSQETQYF.

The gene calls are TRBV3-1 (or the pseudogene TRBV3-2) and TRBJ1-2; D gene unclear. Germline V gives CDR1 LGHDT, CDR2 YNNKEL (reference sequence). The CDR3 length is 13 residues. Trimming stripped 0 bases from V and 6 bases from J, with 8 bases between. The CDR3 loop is CASSQDVTNGYTF. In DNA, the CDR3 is TGTGCCAGCAGCCAAGACGTGACAAATGGCTACACCTTC.

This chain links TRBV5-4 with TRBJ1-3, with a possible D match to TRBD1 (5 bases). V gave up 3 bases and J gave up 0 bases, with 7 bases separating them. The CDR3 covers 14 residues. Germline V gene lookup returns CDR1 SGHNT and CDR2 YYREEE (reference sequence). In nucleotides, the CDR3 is TGTGCCAGCAGCTGGGGGATCTCTGGAAACACCATATATTTT. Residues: CASSWGISGNTIYF.

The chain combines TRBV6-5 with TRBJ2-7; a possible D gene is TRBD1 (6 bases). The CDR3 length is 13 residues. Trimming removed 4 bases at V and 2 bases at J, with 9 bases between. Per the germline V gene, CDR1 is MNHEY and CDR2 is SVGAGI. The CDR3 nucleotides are TGTGCCAGCAGTTCGGACAGTGCCTACGAGCAGTACTTC. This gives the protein CASSSDSAYEQYF.

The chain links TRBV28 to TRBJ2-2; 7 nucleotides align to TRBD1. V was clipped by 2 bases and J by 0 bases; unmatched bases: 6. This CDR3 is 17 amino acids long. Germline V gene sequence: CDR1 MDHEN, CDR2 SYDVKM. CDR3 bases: TGTGCCAGCAGTTTAACAGGGGTAAAAACGAACACCGGGGAGCTGTTTTTT. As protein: CASSLTGVKTNTGELFF.

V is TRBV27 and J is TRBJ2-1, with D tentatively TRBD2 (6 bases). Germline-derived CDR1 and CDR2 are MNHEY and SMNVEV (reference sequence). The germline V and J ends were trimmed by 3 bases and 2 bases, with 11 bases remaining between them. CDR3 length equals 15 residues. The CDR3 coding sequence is TGTGCCAGCAGTTTGGGGACTGAGGCCTACAATGAGCAGTTCTTC. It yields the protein CASSLGTEAYNEQFF.

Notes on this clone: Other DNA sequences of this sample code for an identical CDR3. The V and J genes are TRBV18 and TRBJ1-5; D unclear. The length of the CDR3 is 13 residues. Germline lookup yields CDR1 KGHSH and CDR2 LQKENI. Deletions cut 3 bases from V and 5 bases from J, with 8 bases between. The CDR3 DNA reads TGTGCCAGCTCACCCCTCCGGGATCAGCCCCAGCATTTT. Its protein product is CASSPLRDQPQHF.

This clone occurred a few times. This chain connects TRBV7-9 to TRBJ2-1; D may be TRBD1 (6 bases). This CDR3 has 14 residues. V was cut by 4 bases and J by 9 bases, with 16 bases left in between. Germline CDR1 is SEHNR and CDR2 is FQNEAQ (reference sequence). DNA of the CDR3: TGTGCCAGCAGCTCTAGGACTCAGGGGCTTGAGCAGTTCTTC. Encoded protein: CASSSRTQGLEQFF.

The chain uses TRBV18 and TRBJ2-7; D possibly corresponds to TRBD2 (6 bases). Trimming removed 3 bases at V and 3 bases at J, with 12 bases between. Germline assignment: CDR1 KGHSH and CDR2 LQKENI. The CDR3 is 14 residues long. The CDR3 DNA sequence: TGTGCCAGCTCACCCGGAGGGGATGGCTACGAGCAGTACTTC. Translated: CASSPGGDGYEQYF.

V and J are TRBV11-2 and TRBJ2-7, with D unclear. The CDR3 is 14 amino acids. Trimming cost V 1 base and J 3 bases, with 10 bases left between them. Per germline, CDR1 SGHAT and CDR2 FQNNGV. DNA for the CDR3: TGTGCCAGCAGCTTAGGCTACAGCAACTACGAGCAGTACTTC. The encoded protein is CASSLGYSNYEQYF.